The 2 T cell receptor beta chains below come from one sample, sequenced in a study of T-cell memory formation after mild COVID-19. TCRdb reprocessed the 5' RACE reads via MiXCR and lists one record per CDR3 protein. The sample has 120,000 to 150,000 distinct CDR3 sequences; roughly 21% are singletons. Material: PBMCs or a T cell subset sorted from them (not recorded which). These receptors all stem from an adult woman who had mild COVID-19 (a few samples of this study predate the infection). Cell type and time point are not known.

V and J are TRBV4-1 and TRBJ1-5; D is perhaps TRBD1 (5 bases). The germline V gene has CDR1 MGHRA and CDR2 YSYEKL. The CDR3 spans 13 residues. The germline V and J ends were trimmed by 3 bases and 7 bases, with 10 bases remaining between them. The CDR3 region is CASSHGGNQPQHF. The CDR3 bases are TGCGCCAGCAGCCACGGGGGGAACCAGCCCCAGCATTTT.

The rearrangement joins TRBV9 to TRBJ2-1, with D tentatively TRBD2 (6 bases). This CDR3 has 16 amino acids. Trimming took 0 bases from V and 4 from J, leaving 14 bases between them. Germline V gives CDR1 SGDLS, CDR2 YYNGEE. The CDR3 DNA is TGTGCCAGCAGCGTAGGGCGACTAGAAGCGTACAATGAGCAGTTCTTC. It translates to CASSVGRLEAYNEQFF.